The rows below give T cell receptor beta chains drawn from one sample of a study of human T cells and chemical hapten exposure. TCRdb re-analysed the RACE reads in MiXCR, keeping a single row per CDR3 protein. There are roughly 70,000 distinct CDR3 sequences in the sample; about 32% occur only once, and over 7.5% lies in the top ten. This specimen was whole blood, taken in connection with sensitization to the hapten diphenylcyclopropenone (DPC). These receptors all stem from a man aged 35-49 years with alopecia areata. Some clones in this sample may be carry-over from other donors' samples. The CDR3 runs from the conserved cysteine through the conserved F or W. D genes are given only for firm matches. Only part of the rows carry a size: once, few, many, or a class if the clone is expanded.

clone size: few
V gene: TRBV5-4
J gene: TRBJ1-5
D gene: .
CDR3 DNA: TGTGCCAGCAGCTTGGACAGGGAAGGTCAGCCCCAGCATTTT
CDR3 protein: CASSLDREGQPQHF

clone size: .
V gene: TRBV7-3
J gene: TRBJ2-3
D gene: .
CDR3 DNA: TGTGCCAGCAGCTGGGGCGCTTTGACAGATACGCAGTATTTT
CDR3 protein: CASSWGALTDTQYF

clone size: few
V gene: TRBV10-3
J gene: TRBJ2-1
D gene: TRBD2
CDR3 DNA: TGTGCCACCAACCCGGGACTAGAGAATGAGCAGTTCTTC
CDR3 protein: CATNPGLENEQFF

clone size: .
V gene: TRBV6-5
J gene: TRBJ2-7
D gene: TRBD2
CDR3 DNA: TGTGCCAGCAGTCGCCGCGCCGGGACTAGAGGGCACGAGCAGTACTTC
CDR3 protein: CASSRRAGTRGHEQYF

clone size: .
V gene: TRBV7-8
J gene: TRBJ2-3
D gene: .
CDR3 DNA: TGTGCCAGCAGATATACAGGAAACACAGATACGCAGTATTTT
CDR3 protein: CASRYTGNTDTQYF

clone size: few
V gene: TRBV5-4
J gene: TRBJ2-7
D gene: .
CDR3 DNA: TGTGCCAGCAGCTTGGACAGGTCCTACGAGCAGTACTTC
CDR3 protein: CASSLDRSYEQYF

clone size: few
V gene: TRBV4-1
J gene: TRBJ1-5
D gene: .
CDR3 DNA: TGCGCCAGCAGCCAAGATAGCGGTTTTCAGCCCCAGCATTTT
CDR3 protein: CASSQDSGFQPQHF

clone size: few
V gene: TRBV7-9
J gene: TRBJ1-3
D gene: .
CDR3 DNA: TGTGCCAGCAGCTTAAGCAGCTCTGGAAACACCATATATTTT
CDR3 protein: CASSLSSSGNTIYF

clone size: .
V gene: TRBV21-1
J gene: TRBJ1-3
D gene: .
CDR3 DNA: TGTGCCAGAACAGGGGCTCACTCTGGAAACACCGTATATTTT
CDR3 protein: CARTGAHSGNTVYF

clone size: .
V gene: TRBV28
J gene: TRBJ1-1
D gene: TRBD1
CDR3 DNA: TGTGCCAGCAGTTTTGGGACAGGGGGCGCCGTGAACACTGAAACTTTCTTT
CDR3 protein: CASSFGTGGAVNTETFF

clone size: .
V gene: TRBV20-1
J gene: TRBJ2-1
D gene: .
CDR3 DNA: TGCAGTGCCATACCATGGGCGGCCAGCTACAATGAGCAGTTCTTC
CDR3 protein: CSAIPWAASYNEQFF

clone size: .
V gene: TRBV10-3
J gene: TRBJ1-2
D gene: .
CDR3 DNA: TGTGCCATCAGTGAGTCGAAGGACGGCTACACCTTC
CDR3 protein: CAISESKDGYTF

clone size: many
V gene: TRBV7-2
J gene: TRBJ2-1
D gene: .
CDR3 DNA: TGTGCCAGCAGTAGGGACCCCTCCCCCTACAATGAGCAGTTCTTC
CDR3 protein: CASSRDPSPYNEQFF

clone size: .
V gene: TRBV28
J gene: TRBJ1-6
D gene: TRBD1
CDR3 DNA: TGTGCCAGCAGGAAGACAGGGGGGAATTCACCCCTCCACTTT
CDR3 protein: CASRKTGGNSPLHF

clone size: .
V gene: TRBV5-4
J gene: TRBJ2-7
D gene: .
CDR3 DNA: TGTGCCAGCAGCGCCTGGACTCCCCCCTACGAGCAGTACTTC
CDR3 protein: CASSAWTPPYEQYF

clone size: .
V gene: TRBV27
J gene: TRBJ1-5
D gene: TRBD1
CDR3 DNA: TGTGCCAGCAGTGACGGGACAGACCTTTATCAGCCCCAGCATTTT
CDR3 protein: CASSDGTDLYQPQHF

clone size: few
V gene: TRBV7-2
J gene: TRBJ2-7
D gene: .
CDR3 DNA: TGTGCCAGCAGCTTACAAAGTCACGCAACCTACGAGCAGTACTTC
CDR3 protein: CASSLQSHATYEQYF

clone size: .
V gene: TRBV18
J gene: TRBJ2-1
D gene: .
CDR3 DNA: TGTGCCAGCTCACCCGACAGCGTTGAGCAGTTCTTC
CDR3 protein: CASSPDSVEQFF

clone size: .
V gene: TRBV7-9
J gene: TRBJ2-7
D gene: TRBD1
CDR3 DNA: TGTGCCAGCACGCAGGGGGTAAGAGTCTACGAGCAGTACTTC
CDR3 protein: CASTQGVRVYEQYF

clone size: few
V gene: TRBV12-3/TRBV12-4
J gene: TRBJ2-1
D gene: .
CDR3 DNA: TGTGCCAGCAGCGTAACGGGCCGGACGAATGAGCAGTTCTTC
CDR3 protein: CASSVTGRTNEQFF

clone size: few
V gene: TRBV29-1
J gene: TRBJ1-3
D gene: .
CDR3 DNA: TGCAGCGGTGGGAGCCCGGACTCGGGAAACACCATATATTTT
CDR3 protein: CSGGSPDSGNTIYF

clone size: once
V gene: TRBV5-1
J gene: TRBJ2-1
D gene: .
CDR3 DNA: TGCGCCAGCAGCCCAGGGACCTCCCCTTTGAGCTCCTACAATGAGCAGTTCTTC
CDR3 protein: CASSPGTSPLSSYNEQFF

clone size: .
V gene: TRBV5-1
J gene: TRBJ2-6
D gene: .
CDR3 DNA: TGCGCCAGCAGCTTGGACCTAAGGGCTGGGGCCAACGTCCTGACTTTC
CDR3 protein: CASSLDLRAGANVLTF

clone size: .
V gene: TRBV12-5
J gene: TRBJ2-7
D gene: .
CDR3 DNA: TGTGCTAGTGGGGTCGGAAACGAGCAGTACTTC
CDR3 protein: CASGVGNEQYF

clone size: .
V gene: TRBV25-1
J gene: TRBJ1-1
D gene: TRBD1
CDR3 DNA: TGTGCCAGCAGTGATCCGGGACAGCACAACACTGAAGCTTTCTTT
CDR3 protein: CASSDPGQHNTEAFF

clone size: few
V gene: TRBV12-3/TRBV12-4
J gene: TRBJ2-3
D gene: .
CDR3 DNA: TGTGCCAGCAGTCCCAGAGGGGGATCGAGCACAGATACGCAGTATTTT
CDR3 protein: CASSPRGGSSTDTQYF

clone size: few
V gene: TRBV11-2
J gene: TRBJ2-1
D gene: TRBD2
CDR3 DNA: TGTGCCAGCAGCTTAGGTACCCAGCGGGAGGAGTTCTTC
CDR3 protein: CASSLGTQREEFF

clone size: few
V gene: TRBV7-2
J gene: TRBJ1-6
D gene: .
CDR3 DNA: TGTGCCAGCAGCCGAATACCGACAGTCAGTTCACCCCTCCACTTT
CDR3 protein: CASSRIPTVSSPLHF

clone size: few
V gene: TRBV5-1
J gene: TRBJ2-1
D gene: TRBD2
CDR3 DNA: TGCGCCAGCAGCGGGCAAGCGGGAGGGCCTGAGCAGTTCTTC
CDR3 protein: CASSGQAGGPEQFF

clone size: .
V gene: TRBV6-1
J gene: TRBJ2-7
D gene: .
CDR3 DNA: TGTGCCAGCCTAAGGGGGTGGCCCACCTACGAGCAGTACTTC
CDR3 protein: CASLRGWPTYEQYF

clone size: few
V gene: TRBV7-9
J gene: TRBJ2-4
D gene: .
CDR3 DNA: TGTGCCAGCAGCTTAGCAGGGTACGACATTCAGTACTTC
CDR3 protein: CASSLAGYDIQYF

clone size: few
V gene: TRBV7-4
J gene: TRBJ2-7
D gene: .
CDR3 DNA: TGTGCCAGCAGCTGGCGGCCTAGGAGCTCCTACGAGCAGTACTTC
CDR3 protein: CASSWRPRSSYEQYF

clone size: .
V gene: TRBV7-8
J gene: TRBJ2-3
D gene: .
CDR3 DNA: TGTGCCAGCAGCTTAAGGTTGTGGCTTAGCACAGATACGCAGTATTTT
CDR3 protein: CASSLRLWLSTDTQYF

clone size: .
V gene: TRBV11-2
J gene: TRBJ2-3
D gene: .
CDR3 DNA: TGTGCCAGCAGCCCGGAACTGGGAGGTGCGGGAGATACGCAGTATTTT
CDR3 protein: CASSPELGGAGDTQYF

clone size: few
V gene: TRBV11-2
J gene: TRBJ2-7
D gene: .
CDR3 DNA: TGTGCCAGCACCCAGGGGAGGGCCTACGAGCAGTACTTC
CDR3 protein: CASTQGRAYEQYF

clone size: .
V gene: TRBV5-1
J gene: TRBJ1-1
D gene: TRBD1
CDR3 DNA: TGCGCCAGCAGCTGGGACAGGGGGCGAAGGGTCACTGAAGCTTTCTTT
CDR3 protein: CASSWDRGRRVTEAFF

clone size: few
V gene: TRBV20-1
J gene: TRBJ1-4
D gene: .
CDR3 DNA: TGCAGTGCCCCCGACAGAAGCCGAAATGAAAAACTGTTTTTT
CDR3 protein: CSAPDRSRNEKLFF

clone size: .
V gene: TRBV16
J gene: TRBJ1-2
D gene: .
CDR3 DNA: TGTGCCAGCAGCCAATGGGGGTCCAACTATGGCTACACCTTC
CDR3 protein: CASSQWGSNYGYTF

clone size: .
V gene: TRBV10-3
J gene: TRBJ2-3
D gene: TRBD1
CDR3 DNA: TGTGCCATCAGTGACCGGACAGGGGGTCCAGATACGCAGTATTTT
CDR3 protein: CAISDRTGGPDTQYF

clone size: .
V gene: TRBV7-9
J gene: TRBJ1-1
D gene: .
CDR3 DNA: TGTGCCAGCAGCTTAGGGGGGTTCACTGAAGCTTTCTTT
CDR3 protein: CASSLGGFTEAFF

clone size: once
V gene: TRBV27
J gene: TRBJ2-2
D gene: TRBD2
CDR3 DNA: TGTGCCAGCAGTTCCGGAGGTAGCGGGAGGTACGGGGAGCTGTTTTTT
CDR3 protein: CASSSGGSGRYGELFF

clone size: few
V gene: TRBV12-3/TRBV12-4
J gene: TRBJ2-5
D gene: .
CDR3 DNA: TGTGCCAGCAGTTCCAAGCAGGGGCCGGAGGAGACCCAGTACTTC
CDR3 protein: CASSSKQGPEETQYF